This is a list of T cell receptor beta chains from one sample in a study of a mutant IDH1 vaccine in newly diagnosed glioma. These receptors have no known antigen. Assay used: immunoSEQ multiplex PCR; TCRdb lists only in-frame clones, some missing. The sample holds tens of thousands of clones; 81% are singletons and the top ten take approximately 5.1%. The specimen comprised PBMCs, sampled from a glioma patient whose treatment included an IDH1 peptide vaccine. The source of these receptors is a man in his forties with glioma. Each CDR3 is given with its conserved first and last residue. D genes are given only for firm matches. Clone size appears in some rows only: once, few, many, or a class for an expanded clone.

cdr3_nt: TGTGCCAGCAGCAAACCGACCAGGGTTAGAAACACCATATATTTT
cdr3_aa: CASSKPTRVRNTIYF
j_call: TRBJ1-3
clone_size: .
d_call: .
v_call: TRBV21-1

cdr3_nt: TGTGCCAGTAGTATAGCTCCGGACACGGGGGGCTACACCTTC
cdr3_aa: CASSIAPDTGGYTF
j_call: TRBJ1-2
clone_size: .
d_call: .
v_call: TRBV19

cdr3_nt: TGCAGCGTTGTGGGGACAGCCTGGGGCGGGGAGCTGTTTTTT
cdr3_aa: CSVVGTAWGGELFF
j_call: TRBJ2-2
clone_size: .
d_call: TRBD1
v_call: TRBV29-1

cdr3_nt: TGTGCCAGCTCACCAGCATTGGGGACTCTAAATGAAAAACTGTTTTTT
cdr3_aa: CASSPALGTLNEKLFF
j_call: TRBJ1-4
clone_size: once
d_call: .
v_call: TRBV18

cdr3_nt: TGTGCCACCTCCTCGCAGGGACACAAGTTAGAGACCCAGTACTTC
cdr3_aa: CATSSQGHKLETQYF
j_call: TRBJ2-5
clone_size: .
d_call: .
v_call: TRBV2

cdr3_nt: TGTGCCAGCAGTTTGGACAGGGCGCCGGGAGAGACCCAGTACTTC
cdr3_aa: CASSLDRAPGETQYF
j_call: TRBJ2-5
clone_size: .
d_call: TRBD1
v_call: TRBV2

cdr3_nt: TGTGCCAGCAGTTACTCGGGCGCGAGGGGTGATTCACCCCTCCACTTT
cdr3_aa: CASSYSGARGDSPLHF
j_call: TRBJ1-6
clone_size: .
d_call: .
v_call: TRBV6-5

cdr3_nt: TGCGCCAGCAGCTCGGGACAGGGTATCACAGATACGCAGTATTTT
cdr3_aa: CASSSGQGITDTQYF
j_call: TRBJ2-3
clone_size: .
d_call: TRBD1
v_call: TRBV5-1

cdr3_nt: TGCGCCAGCAGTGAGTCAGGTCAGCCCCAGCATTTT
cdr3_aa: CASSESGQPQHF
j_call: TRBJ1-5
clone_size: .
d_call: .
v_call: TRBV10-1

cdr3_nt: TGTGCCAGCAGCCAGGTGAGGGGTACGAACACCGGGGAGCTGTTTTTT
cdr3_aa: CASSQVRGTNTGELFF
j_call: TRBJ2-2
clone_size: .
d_call: .
v_call: TRBV7-9

cdr3_nt: TGTGCTAGTGGTCCGGACAATATGTACGAGCAGTACTTC
cdr3_aa: CASGPDNMYEQYF
j_call: TRBJ2-7
clone_size: .
d_call: .
v_call: TRBV12-5

cdr3_nt: TGTGCCAGTATCTCACGGGGGGTTGGAAATCAGCCCCAGCATTTT
cdr3_aa: CASISRGVGNQPQHF
j_call: TRBJ1-5
clone_size: few
d_call: .
v_call: TRBV19

cdr3_nt: TGCGCCAGCAGTGAACTAGCGGGGGCGGAGACCCAGTACTTC
cdr3_aa: CASSELAGAETQYF
j_call: TRBJ2-5
clone_size: .
d_call: TRBD2
v_call: TRBV5-1

cdr3_nt: TGTGCCAGCTCACCTCCGGGACAGGGAGGGACCAAAAACATTCAGTACTTC
cdr3_aa: CASSPPGQGGTKNIQYF
j_call: TRBJ2-4
clone_size: .
d_call: TRBD1
v_call: TRBV18

cdr3_nt: TGTGCCAGCAGCTCCAAGACTAGCCCAGATACGCAGTATTTT
cdr3_aa: CASSSKTSPDTQYF
j_call: TRBJ2-3
clone_size: .
d_call: TRBD2
v_call: TRBV7-3

cdr3_nt: TGTGCCAGCAGAAGGGACAACAACCCCACTGAAGCTTTCTTT
cdr3_aa: CASRRDNNPTEAFF
j_call: TRBJ1-1
clone_size: .
d_call: .
v_call: TRBV2

cdr3_nt: TGTGCCAGTAGTATCCCAGGGGTGGGCACCGGGGAGCTGTTTTTT
cdr3_aa: CASSIPGVGTGELFF
j_call: TRBJ2-2
clone_size: few
d_call: .
v_call: TRBV19

cdr3_nt: TGTGCCAGCAGCCTTACTAGCGGGGGGTACAATGAGCAGTTCTTC
cdr3_aa: CASSLTSGGYNEQFF
j_call: TRBJ2-1
clone_size: .
d_call: TRBD2
v_call: TRBV2

cdr3_nt: TGTGCCATCAGTGAGACCCGGGAGACTGAAGCTTTCTTT
cdr3_aa: CAISETRETEAFF
j_call: TRBJ1-1
clone_size: .
d_call: .
v_call: TRBV10-3

cdr3_nt: TGTGCCAGCAGAGTCCCCGGGGGCGCCTACAATGAGCAGTTCTTC
cdr3_aa: CASRVPGGAYNEQFF
j_call: TRBJ2-1
clone_size: .
d_call: .
v_call: TRBV27

cdr3_nt: TGTGCCTGGAGTGTACTTGGGTCCGGGGGTAATTCACCCCTCCACTTT
cdr3_aa: CAWSVLGSGGNSPLHF
j_call: TRBJ1-6
clone_size: .
d_call: .
v_call: TRBV30

cdr3_nt: TGTGCCAGCAGTCAGGGCCAGGGGGCGAAGTCACCCCTCCACTTT
cdr3_aa: CASSQGQGAKSPLHF
j_call: TRBJ1-6
clone_size: .
d_call: TRBD1
v_call: TRBV14

cdr3_nt: TGCGCCAGCAGCCCGGCGGCGGCCACAAACATTCAGTACTTC
cdr3_aa: CASSPAAATNIQYF
j_call: TRBJ2-4
clone_size: .
d_call: .
v_call: TRBV5-1

cdr3_nt: TGCGCCAGCAGCCAAGATTGGGGCGGTGAGACCCAGTACTTC
cdr3_aa: CASSQDWGGETQYF
j_call: TRBJ2-5
clone_size: .
d_call: .
v_call: TRBV4-3

cdr3_nt: TGTGCCAGCAGCTCGGACGGGAACAATCAGCCCCAGCATTTT
cdr3_aa: CASSSDGNNQPQHF
j_call: TRBJ1-5
clone_size: once
d_call: .
v_call: TRBV5-5

cdr3_nt: TGTGCCAGTAGTCCTGACCCGGGACAGGGGGCGACAGATACGCAGTATTTT
cdr3_aa: CASSPDPGQGATDTQYF
j_call: TRBJ2-3
clone_size: .
d_call: TRBD1
v_call: TRBV19

cdr3_nt: TGTGCCAGCAGCTTAGAACAGGGCCCGTTCTTC
cdr3_aa: CASSLEQGPFF
j_call: TRBJ2-1
clone_size: .
d_call: .
v_call: TRBV7-9

cdr3_nt: TGTGCCAGCAGCTTGGACAGTCGGTCTGATGGCTACACCTTC
cdr3_aa: CASSLDSRSDGYTF
j_call: TRBJ1-2
clone_size: .
d_call: .
v_call: TRBV5-5

cdr3_nt: TGTGCCAGCAGCTCCGATCCGACTAGCAGCCACGAGCAGTACTTC
cdr3_aa: CASSSDPTSSHEQYF
j_call: TRBJ2-7
clone_size: .
d_call: .
v_call: TRBV7-5

cdr3_nt: TGCGCCAGCAGCCAAGTGACAGGGCCCTACGAGCAGTACTTC
cdr3_aa: CASSQVTGPYEQYF
j_call: TRBJ2-7
clone_size: few
d_call: TRBD1
v_call: TRBV4-3

cdr3_nt: TGTGCCAGTAGCCTGAGCTCAGGGTGGAGCACTCATCAGCCCCAGCATTTT
cdr3_aa: CASSLSSGWSTHQPQHF
j_call: TRBJ1-5
clone_size: .
d_call: .
v_call: TRBV19

cdr3_nt: TGCAGCGTTAGGGAAACAGGGGATTCTAACTATGGCTACACCTTC
cdr3_aa: CSVRETGDSNYGYTF
j_call: TRBJ1-2
clone_size: .
d_call: TRBD1
v_call: TRBV29-1

cdr3_nt: TGTGCCAGCAGACTAAGCCCGGGACAGGGTGGCGAAAAACTGTTTTTT
cdr3_aa: CASRLSPGQGGEKLFF
j_call: TRBJ1-4
clone_size: .
d_call: TRBD1
v_call: TRBV6-6